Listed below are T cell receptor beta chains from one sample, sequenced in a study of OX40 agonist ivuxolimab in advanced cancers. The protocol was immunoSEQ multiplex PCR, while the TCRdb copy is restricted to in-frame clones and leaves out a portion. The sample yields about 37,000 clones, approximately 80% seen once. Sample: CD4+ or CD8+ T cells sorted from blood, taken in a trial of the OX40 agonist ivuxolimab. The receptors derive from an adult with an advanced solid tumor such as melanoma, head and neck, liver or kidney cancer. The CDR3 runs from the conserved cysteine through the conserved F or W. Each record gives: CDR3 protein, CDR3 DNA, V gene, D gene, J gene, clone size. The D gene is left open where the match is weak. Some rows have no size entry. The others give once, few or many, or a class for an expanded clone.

CASSSGAAGTRNTIYF | TGTGCCAGTAGTAGTGGGGCGGCAGGGACCCGAAACACCATATATTTT | TRBV19 | . | TRBJ1-3 | .
CASSKATGGSTDTQYF | TGTGCCAGCAGCAAGGCGACAGGGGGTAGCACAGATACGCAGTATTTT | TRBV9 | TRBD1 | TRBJ2-3 | .
CASSLRVNEKLFF | TGTGCCAGCAGCTTGAGGGTTAATGAAAAACTGTTTTTT | TRBV5-8 | . | TRBJ1-4 | .
CASSSTGLGASGYTF | TGTGCCAGCAGCTCAACAGGGTTGGGAGCTAGTGGCTACACCTTC | TRBV7-2 | . | TRBJ1-2 | .
CASILRATYNEQFF | TGTGCCAGCATACTTAGGGCAACCTACAATGAGCAGTTCTTC | TRBV6-1 | . | TRBJ2-1 | .
CAIRGAGGDGQPQHF | TGTGCCATCAGGGGAGCAGGGGGCGACGGTCAGCCCCAGCATTTT | TRBV10-3 | TRBD1 | TRBJ1-5 | few
CASSLPVGGYTF | TGTGCCAGCAGCCTCCCCGTGGGGGGCTACACCTTC | TRBV7-2 | . | TRBJ1-2 | few
CSVGGSTNEKLFF | TGCAGCGTTGGGGGGTCTACTAATGAAAAACTGTTTTTT | TRBV29-1 | . | TRBJ1-4 | .
CASKGTLPEAFF | TGTGCCAGCAAGGGGACCCTTCCTGAAGCTTTCTTT | TRBV2 | . | TRBJ1-1 | few
CASSLGLAGESSTDTQYF | TGTGCCAGCAGCCTGGGACTAGCGGGAGAGTCTAGCACAGATACGCAGTATTTT | TRBV7-3 | TRBD2 | TRBJ2-3 | .
CASSLGQGVGGYGYTF | TGTGCCAGCAGCTTGGGACAGGGGGTCGGTGGCTATGGCTACACCTTC | TRBV5-6 | TRBD1 | TRBJ1-2 | .
CASSGRGPYAYEQYF | TGTGCCAGCAGCGGAAGGGGACCGTACGCCTACGAGCAGTACTTC | TRBV6-5 | . | TRBJ2-7 | .